This entry is about one T cell receptor beta chain. This sample was included in a study of blood T cells in healthy people across ages. The CDR3 contains 14 residues. The second PCR ran about 6 to 11 cycles with a sample-barcoded 5' primer and J-beta primers. TCRdb processed the 5' RACE reads anew with MiXCR; each CDR3 protein has one entry. Of 750,000 or so distinct CDR3 sequences in the sample, just under 25% were seen once. Peripheral blood samples of 9 to 10 milliliters were drawn from each donor. A further study also used this sample, focusing on T cells of mothers and their children.

The TCR sequence derives from a boy between 5 and 17 years old in good health. V gene TRBV12-3 or TRBV12-4 combines with J gene TRBJ2-1, with D perhaps TRBD1 (5 bases). The DNA end is more similar to TRBJ2-5, so the J call may be wrong. The sequencing sample was made of blood. CDR3 region: CASSSWTIMGTQYF. The CDR3 DNA reads TGTGCCAGCAGCAGTTGGACAATCATGGGGACCCAGTACTTC.